This TCR beta chain originates from a study of Ad26.COV2.S vaccination and SARS-CoV-2 variants. About the study: As a participant in COV1001, the donor was in the Ad26.COV2.S trial arm. Intramuscularly, Ad26.COV2.S was given either once or twice, 56 days apart.

Treatment given: approximately 18 received Ad26.COV2.S at low or high dose, single or two shots; about 5 received placebo; per-sample allocation not given. Following the first vaccine or placebo injection, samples were taken on day 63. Study outcomes and limitations: Comparable non-spike TCR breadth was observed in vaccine and placebo recipients. The analyses of TCR breadth and depth may have understated the size of total T cell responses.

This clone came up once. Its antigen is as yet unknown. The protocol was immunoSEQ multiplex PCR, while the TCRdb copy is restricted to in-frame clones and leaves out a portion. Among 400,000 to 450,000 clones listed, about 90% were seen once. Sequencing used peripheral blood, obtained in a trial of Ad26.COV2.S vaccine versus placebo. The TCR comes from a person aged 18-60 years who received the Ad26.COV2.S COVID-19 vaccine or a placebo.

CDR3 nucleotide sequence: TGTGCCAGCAGCTTAATTCAGATACAAGAGACCCAGTACTTC. Its translation is CASSLIQIQETQYF. The J gene is TRBJ2-5, the V gene TRBV7-9; no clear D gene. The CDR3 has 14 residues. Germline V gene data show CDR1 as SEHNR and CDR2 as FQNEAQ (reference sequence). With 2 bases removed from V and 2 bases from J, the gap between germline ends came to 9 bases.